The subject of this entry is one T cell receptor beta chain. Original processing methods: Nucleated cell counts were estimated from reference gene primer amplification. Generated by immunoSEQ multiplex PCR, the TCRdb table keeps only in-frame clones and is missing some. V and J calls and clone size are those listed in that table; D and trimming were worked out from the DNA. The table has about 220,000 clones, about 83% seen once. This entry comes from a study of blood T cell repertoires in COVID-19. Contact with a PCR-confirmed or clinician-diagnosed COVID-19 case occurred within 2 weeks of entry. Trimming took 2 bases from V and 6 from J; bases not matched to a gene: 1. CDR1 and CDR2 from the germline V gene are MNHEY and SMNVEV (reference sequence). The CDR3 loop spans 13 amino acids.

The source of this sequence is a woman aged 45-60 years who had been exposed to COVID-19. This sequence joins TRBV27 and TRBJ2-1, with 7 bases lining up with TRBD2. Sequenced material: PBMCs or T cells enriched from blood (not recorded which). The DNA for the CDR3 is TGTGCCAGCAGTTTACGACTAGCCAATGAGCAGTTCTTC. Translated: CASSLRLANEQFF.